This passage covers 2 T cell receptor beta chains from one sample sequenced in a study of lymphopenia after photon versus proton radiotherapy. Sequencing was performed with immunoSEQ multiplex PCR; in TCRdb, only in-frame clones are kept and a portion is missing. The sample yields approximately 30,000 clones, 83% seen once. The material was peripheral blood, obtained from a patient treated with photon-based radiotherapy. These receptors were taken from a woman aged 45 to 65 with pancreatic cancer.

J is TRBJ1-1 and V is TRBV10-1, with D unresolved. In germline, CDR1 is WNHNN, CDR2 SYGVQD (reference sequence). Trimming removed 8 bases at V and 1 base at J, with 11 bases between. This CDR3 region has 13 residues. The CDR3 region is CASQLTTNTEAFF. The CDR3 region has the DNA TGCGCCAGCCAATTAACAACGAACACTGAAGCTTTCTTT.

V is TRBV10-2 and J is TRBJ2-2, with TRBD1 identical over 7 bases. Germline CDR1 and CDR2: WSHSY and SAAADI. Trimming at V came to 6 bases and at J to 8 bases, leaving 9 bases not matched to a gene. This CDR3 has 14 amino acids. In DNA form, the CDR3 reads TGCGCCAGCAGAGACAGGGTTCAGAGAGGGGAGCTGTTTTTT. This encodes CASRDRVQRGELFF.